This TCR beta chain was profiled in a study of glioma-infiltrating T cells. Study-level findings and limits: Above-expected tissue-blood divergence occurred in all gliomas, most in low-grade ones.

Worth noting for this clonotype: Its antigen is unknown.

TCR alpha and beta CDR3 regions were amplified from RNA using iRepertoire nested multiplex PCR. TCRdb used MiXCR to reprocess the multiplex PCR reads, holding one entry per CDR3 protein. The sample has 300,000 to 400,000 distinct CDR3 sequences; roughly two fifths are singletons. Per germline, CDR1 MDHEN and CDR2 SYDVKM. Between the trimmed V and J ends, which lost 4 bases and 0 bases, there was a span of 19 bases. The CDR3 contains 17 residues. Sequencing was performed on glioma tissue, nonneoplastic brain tissue, or PBMCs (not recorded which). This sequence originates from a human donor with low-grade glioma or glioblastoma, undergoing nonglioma brain surgery, or in good health (not recorded which). The chain carries TRBV28 and TRBJ2-7; the D gene is possibly TRBD2 (6 bases). The chain's CDR3 is CASSSTGRALRSYEQYF. The CDR3 DNA follows: TGTGCCAGCAGTTCTACCGGGAGAGCCCTTCGCTCCTACGAGCAGTACTTC. Looking up the rest from reference TRBV28 and TRBJ2-7 gives the full variable domain: DVKVTQSSRYLVKRTGEKVFLECVQDMDHENMFWYRQDPGLGLRLIYFSYDVKMKEKGDIPEGYSVSREKKERFSLILESASTNQTSMYLCASSSTGRALRSYEQYFGPGTRLTVT.